This T cell receptor (beta chain) was retrieved from a study of T cell responses to AZD1222 COVID-19 vaccine. TCRdb's copy holds only in-frame clones and misses some; the assay was immunoSEQ multiplex PCR. The sample lists about 150,000 clones, about nine tenths occurring once. Points from the study as a whole: Vaccine-related CD4 TCRs covered spike, predominating at 160-218 and 743-854.

Details on this clone: Antigen specificity is unknown.

CDR1 is MNHEY, CDR2 SVGAGI, per germline. The CDR3 is made up of 15 amino acids. J gave up 0 bases and V 0 bases, and 2 bases lay outside the gene matches. The source was peripheral blood, collected on day 0 of AZD1222 vaccination. The sequence was collected from an adult in good health. The rearrangement uses TRBV6-5 and TRBJ2-7; 7 bases are a match to TRBD1. CDR3 nucleotides: TGTGCCAGCAGTTACTCGAGGGACAGCTCCTACGAGCAGTACTTC. This codes for CASSYSRDSSYEQYF.